The 26 T cell receptor beta chains listed next were all sequenced from one sample in a study of vaccination effects on CD4 cells after COVID-19. Their target antigens are unknown. TCRdb's table, derived via immunoSEQ multiplex PCR, lists solely in-frame clones and lacks some. The top ten clones hold about 4.5% of a sample with about 57,000 clones, 78% of them seen once. CD4+ T cell isolation took place after more than eight days of culture. Participants got two doses of BNT162b2 or mRNA-1273 vaccine. Specimen: CD4+ T cells from PBMCs cultured without peptide, collected after COVID-19 vaccination. The receptors come from a human donor who received a COVID-19 vaccine.

This chain uses TRBV27 with TRBJ2-7; 12 bases are a match to TRBD2. This CDR3 has 16 residues. Germline V gene data show CDR1 as MNHEY and CDR2 as SMNVEV (reference sequence). V lost 5 bases to trimming and J lost 3 bases; unmatched junction nucleotides: 8. For the CDR3, the DNA is TGTGCCAGCAGTAGGACTAGCGGGACAAGTGGCTACGAGCAGTACTTC. Residues: CASSRTSGTSGYEQYF.

The chain employs TRBV29-1 and TRBJ2-5; tentatively, D is TRBD1 or TRBD2 (5 bases each). The CDR3 loop spans 12 amino acids. V lost 7 bases, J lost 4 bases, and 13 bases lay in between. In germline, CDR1 is SQVTM, CDR2 ANQGSEA. CDR3: CSGTLGGETQYF. The CDR3 nucleotides read TGCAGCGGGACCCTTGGGGGAGAGACCCAGTACTTC.

This clone has just a few counts. This chain joins TRBV12-3 or TRBV12-4 and TRBJ1-2; TRBD1 matches at 7 bases. With V trimmed by 6 bases and J by 6 bases, 7 bases remained unmatched. The CDR3 covers 13 residues. The CDR3 spells CASRQTGLNGYTF. In nucleotides, the CDR3 is TGTGCCAGCAGGCAGACAGGGCTAAATGGCTACACCTTC.

In this sample, this clone turned up a few times. This rearrangement joins TRBV30 to TRBJ2-5, with 8 nucleotides matching TRBD1. There are 13 residues in the CDR3. J lost 5 bases, V lost 4 bases, and 6 bases had no gene match. Germline lookup yields CDR1 GTSNPN and CDR2 SVGIG (reference sequence). This CDR3 is CAWNPGGLETQYF. In DNA form, the CDR3 reads TGTGCCTGGAATCCAGGGGGCCTGGAGACCCAGTACTTC.

This clone was counted a few times. This chain links TRBV3-1 (or the pseudogene TRBV3-2) with TRBJ2-7; perhaps TRBD1 as D (6 bases). Germline CDR1 LGHDT, CDR2 YNNKEL (reference sequence). Trimming removed 1 base from V and 6 bases from J, with 13 bases in between. The CDR3 spans 14 residues. CDR3 sequence reads: CASSQAQGRSEQYF. CDR3 bases: TGTGCCAGCAGCCAAGCGCAGGGGAGAAGCGAGCAGTACTTC.

The chain is built from TRBV19 and TRBJ1-4; tentatively, D is TRBD1 (6 bases). The CDR3 length is 17 residues. V lost 4 bases and J 0 bases, leaving 15 bases between the germline ends. The germline V gene encodes CDR1 LNHDA and CDR2 SQIVND (reference sequence). The CDR3 nucleotides are TGTGCCAGTAGTACTACAGGGAAGGTCGCAACTAATGAAAAACTGTTTTTT. Translation gives CASSTTGKVATNEKLFF. Full variable domain (rest looked up from reference TRBV19 and TRBJ1-4): DGGITQSPKYLFRKEGQNVTLSCEQNLNHDAMYWYRQDPGQGLRLIYYSQIVNDFQKGDIAEGYSVSREKKESFPLTVTSAQKNPTAFYLCASSTTGKVATNEKLFFGSGTQLSVL.

This clone was detected only a few times. The chain joins TRBV2 to TRBJ1-5; 7 nucleotides align to TRBD1. Germline CDR1 and CDR2: SNHLY and FYNNEI. The CDR3 totals 14 residues. J gave up 0 bases and V 7 bases, and 3 bases lay outside the gene matches. The chain's CDR3 is CASTWTGSNQPQHF. In DNA, the CDR3 is TGTGCCAGCACCTGGACAGGTAGCAATCAGCCCCAGCATTTT. Full variable domain (rest looked up from reference TRBV2 and TRBJ1-5): EPEVTQTPSHQVTQMGQEVILRCVPISNHLYFYWYRQILGQKVEFLVSFYNNEISEKSEIFDDQFSVERPDGSNFTLKIRSTKLEDSAMYFCASTWTGSNQPQHFGDGTRLSIL.

This chain connects TRBV2 to TRBJ2-2, with no clear D. Germline CDR1 is SNHLY and CDR2 is FYNNEI. V dropped 8 bases and J dropped 5 bases, with 12 bases sitting between them. The CDR3 spans 13 residues. CDR3 nucleotides: TGTGCCAGCGATAATACCTGGACCGGGGAGCTGTTTTTT. It is translated as CASDNTWTGELFF. The full variable domain, with the rest looked up from reference TRBV2 and TRBJ2-2, is EPEVTQTPSHQVTQMGQEVILRCVPISNHLYFYWYRQILGQKVEFLVSFYNNEISEKSEIFDDQFSVERPDGSNFTLKIRSTKLEDSAMYFCASDNTWTGELFFGEGSRLTVL.

This chain uses TRBV6-5 with TRBJ2-7; D remains ambiguous. Trimming stripped 4 bases from V and 1 base from J, with 11 bases between. Per the germline V gene, CDR1 is MNHEY and CDR2 is SVGAGI. This CDR3 is built from 14 residues. CDR3 protein: CASSFRVGSYEQYF. CDR3 bases: TGTGCCAGCAGTTTTCGGGTTGGGTCCTACGAGCAGTACTTC.

The rearrangement links TRBV7-9 to TRBJ2-7; D gene ambiguous. The germline V gene has CDR1 SEHNR and CDR2 FQNEAQ (reference sequence). The CDR3 extends over 14 amino acids. V was clipped by 5 bases and J by 6 bases, with 17 bases between them. The CDR3: CASSPNRNTGEQYF. In DNA, the CDR3 is TGTGCCAGCAGCCCAAATAGAAACACCGGCGAGCAGTACTTC.

V gene TRBV28 combines with J gene TRBJ2-2; 11 bases fit TRBD1. This CDR3 is built from 15 residues. After removal of 6 bases from V and 6 bases from J, the junction contained 6 bases not matched to a gene. Germline V gene sequence: CDR1 MDHEN, CDR2 SYDVKM. CDR3 protein: CASSGPGQGAGELFF. Written as DNA, the CDR3 is TGTGCCAGCAGCGGACCGGGACAGGGGGCCGGGGAGCTGTTTTTT.

This rearrangement joins TRBV2 to TRBJ1-6; D unclear. Trimming left V 3 bases short and J 0 bases short, with 15 bases between. CDR3 size: 18 residues. Germline CDR1 reads SNHLY; CDR2 reads FYNNEI. The chain's CDR3 is CASSDTKGTSSYNSPLHF. DNA for the CDR3: TGTGCCAGCAGTGACACTAAGGGTACAAGCTCCTATAATTCACCCCTCCACTTT.

This clone occurred once. The V gene is TRBV4-1, the J gene TRBJ1-2; possible D gene TRBD1, 5 bases. V gave up 2 bases and J gave up 3 bases, with 16 bases separating them. This CDR3 is built from 16 residues. Germline V CDR1 and CDR2: MGHRA, YSYEKL. Here the CDR3 DNA reads TGCGCCAGCAGCCAACCCGCTCGGGGGGGGGACTATGGCTACACCTTC. It specifies CASSQPARGGDYGYTF.

This clone was detected a few times. The chain has TRBV7-2 and TRBJ2-3; 10 bases are a match to TRBD2. Germline CDR1 and CDR2: SGHTA and FQGNSA. This CDR3 region has 16 residues. The V and J ends lost 0 bases and 6 bases, in that order; junction bases with no gene match: 6. The CDR3 loop reads CASSLAPGLAFDTQYF. CDR3 sequence (DNA): TGTGCCAGCAGCTTAGCCCCGGGACTAGCGTTCGATACGCAGTATTTT. Complete variable domain (other parts from reference TRBV7-2 and TRBJ2-3): GAGVSQSPSNKVTEKGKDVELRCDPISGHTALYWYRQSLGQGLEFLIYFQGNSAPDKSGLPSDRFSAERTGGSVSTLTIQRTQQEDSAVYLCASSLAPGLAFDTQYFGPGTRLTVL.

The table lists this clone with a count of one. The rearrangement links TRBV10-3 to TRBJ1-5; possible D gene TRBD1, 6 bases. This CDR3 region has 14 residues. The germline V and J ends were trimmed by 7 bases and 1 base, with 11 bases remaining between them. CDR1 and CDR2 from the germline V gene are ENHRY and SYGVKD. The CDR3 bases are TGTGCCATCACTCAGGGGCAAAGCAATCAGCCCCAGCATTTT. Encoded protein: CAITQGQSNQPQHF.

This chain uses TRBV5-1 with TRBJ2-2, with TRBD1 identical over 11 bases. Looked up from germline, CDR1 is SGHRS and CDR2 is YFSETQ. The CDR3 consists of 16 residues. Germline trimming cut 4 bases from V and 4 bases from J; bases unmatched to any gene: 6. The CDR3 spells CASSPPGQGVTGELFF. CDR3 coding DNA: TGCGCCAGCAGCCCACCGGGACAGGGGGTCACCGGGGAGCTGTTTTTT.

The chain employs TRBV6-5 and TRBJ2-6; D not resolved. The CDR3 covers 13 residues. V was pared by 6 bases and J by 4 bases, with 7 bases between. Germline V CDR1 and CDR2: MNHEY, SVGAGI. The CDR3 loop is CASRPFGANVLTF. The DNA of the CDR3 is TGTGCCAGCAGGCCGTTCGGGGCCAACGTCCTGACTTTC.

In this sample, this clone turned up a few times. DNA of the CDR3: TGTGCCAGTAGTATGGGGAGGGGACAGGGGAGCACTGAAGCTTTCTTT. Translation: CASSMGRGQGSTEAFF. J is TRBJ1-1 and V is TRBV19, with 10 positions matching TRBD1. The CDR3 has 16 amino acids. The V and J ends lost 3 bases and 4 bases, in that order; junction bases with no gene match: 8. Germline V CDR1 and CDR2: LNHDA, SQIVND (reference sequence).

The chain recombines TRBV19 with TRBJ2-7; 9 positions agree with TRBD1. Trimming removed 5 bases from V and 4 bases from J; junction bases left unmatched: 6. The germline V gene has CDR1 LNHDA and CDR2 SQIVND (reference sequence). The CDR3 sequence is 14 residues long. The CDR3 reads CASSADRGGYEQYF. As DNA, the CDR3 is TGTGCCAGTAGTGCAGACAGGGGGGGGTACGAGCAGTACTTC.

The chain has TRBV6-5 and TRBJ1-1; D remains unclear. Germline values: CDR1 MNHEY, CDR2 SVGAGI. V gave up 4 bases and J gave up 0 bases, with 12 bases separating them. The CDR3 length is 15 residues. DNA for the CDR3: TGTGCCAGCAGTTCGTTGGGGAGGATGAACACTGAAGCTTTCTTT. It is translated as CASSSLGRMNTEAFF.

This clone was found a few times. V gene TRBV27 combines with J gene TRBJ2-3, with TRBD2 matching 9 bases. Germline lookup yields CDR1 MNHEY and CDR2 SMNVEV (reference sequence). The CDR3 loop spans 13 amino acids. V lost 8 bases to trimming and J lost 3 bases; unmatched junction nucleotides: 3. The CDR3 region is CASGGRVTDTQYF. Here the CDR3 DNA reads TGTGCCAGCGGCGGGAGGGTTACAGATACGCAGTATTTT.

The chain couples TRBV10-3 to TRBJ1-6; TRBD1 aligns across 9 bases. V was pared by 4 bases and J by 0 bases, with 7 bases of the junction left unmatched. CDR1 ENHRY and CDR2 SYGVKD come from the germline V gene. CDR3 length: 18 residues. The CDR3 DNA sequence: TGTGCCATCAGTGGAGACAGGGGGGAAAGCTCCTATAATTCACCCCTCCACTTT. Encoded protein: CAISGDRGESSYNSPLHF.

This clone was recorded only once. The chain joins TRBV6-8 to TRBJ2-1; D is uncertain. Trimming shortened V by 2 bases and J by 10 bases, and 12 bases separated the two germline ends. The CDR3 is made up of 13 amino acids. Germline V gene lookup returns CDR1 MNHGY and CDR2 SAAAGT. The DNA for the CDR3 is TGTGCCAGCAGTTACGAGGCTCCCCGGGAGCAGTTCTTC. Encoded protein: CASSYEAPREQFF.

V and J are TRBV27 and TRBJ2-6, with 9 bases lining up with TRBD2. This CDR3 is 20 amino acids long. Trimming removed 4 bases from V and 0 bases from J; junction bases left unmatched: 13. CDR1 and CDR2 from the germline V gene are MNHEY and SMNVEV (reference sequence). CDR3 protein: CASSSFLGLARSSGANVLTF. In DNA form, the CDR3 reads TGTGCCAGCAGTTCTTTCCTTGGACTAGCGAGAAGCTCTGGGGCCAACGTCCTGACTTTC. The variable domain in full, with the rest retrieved from reference TRBV27 and TRBJ2-6, is EAQVTQNPRYLITVTGKKLTVTCSQNMNHEYMSWYRQDPGLGLRQIYYSMNVEVTDKGDVPEGYKVSRKEKRNFPLILESPSPNQTSLYFCASSSFLGLARSSGANVLTFGAGSRLTVL.

The rearrangement links TRBV7-8 to TRBJ2-3, with 10 bases matching TRBD2. V trimming: 7 bases; J trimming: 5 bases; junction bases outside the gene matches: 12. The CDR3 loop spans 16 amino acids. From germline, CDR1 is SGHVS and CDR2 FQNEAQ. The CDR3 DNA reads TGTGCCAGCACCCAACGCCCTAGCGGGAGAAGAGATACGCAGTATTTT. This sequence encodes CASTQRPSGRRDTQYF.

A single count supports this clone. The rearrangement joins TRBV3-1 (or the pseudogene TRBV3-2) to TRBJ1-4; D perhaps matches TRBD1 (6 bases). Germline loops: CDR1 LGHDT, CDR2 YNNKEL (reference sequence). Trimming cost V 0 bases and J 8 bases, with 16 bases left between them. The CDR3 contains 16 residues. The CDR3 region is CASSQERVRQDEKLFF. The CDR3 bases are TGTGCCAGCAGCCAAGAGAGGGTCAGACAGGACGAAAAACTGTTTTTT.